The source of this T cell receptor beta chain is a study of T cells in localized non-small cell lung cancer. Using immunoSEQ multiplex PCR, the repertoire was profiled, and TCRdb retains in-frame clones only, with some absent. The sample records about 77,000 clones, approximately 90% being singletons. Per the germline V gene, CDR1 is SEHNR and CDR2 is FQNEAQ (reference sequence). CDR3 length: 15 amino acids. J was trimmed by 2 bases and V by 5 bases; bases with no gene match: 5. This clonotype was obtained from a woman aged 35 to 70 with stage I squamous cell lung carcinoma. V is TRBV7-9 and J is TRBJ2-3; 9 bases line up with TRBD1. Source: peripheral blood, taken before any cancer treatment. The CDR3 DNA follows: TGTGCCAGCAGCATGGGACAGGGAAACACAGATACGCAGTATTTT. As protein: CASSMGQGNTDTQYF.